These 31 T cell receptor beta chains were all obtained from the same sample, sequenced in a study of early T cells in non-severe SARS-CoV-2 infection. In TCRdb, the 5' RACE reads were re-called with MiXCR into one record per CDR3 protein. Of over 50,000 distinct CDR3 sequences in the sample, roughly 8% are singletons; the top ten hold roughly a tenth. Sequences were derived from whole blood, sampled at baseline. The receptor source for this set is an adult who was a healthcare worker with PCR-confirmed SARS-CoV-2 infection or an uninfected control (not recorded which).

This clonotype was detected a few times. The V and J genes are TRBV5-8 and TRBJ2-3, with unresolved D. The CDR3 is made up of 19 amino acids. In germline, CDR1 is SGHTS, CDR2 YDEGEE. V lost 4 bases and J 0 bases, leaving 24 bases between the germline ends. The CDR3 here is CASSRSFLPRAISTDTQYF. The CDR3 DNA reads as TGTGCCAGCAGCCGGAGTTTCCTTCCCCGGGCCATTAGCACAGATACGCAGTATTTT.

This clonotype was picked up many times. V gene TRBV6-2 or TRBV6-3 combines with J gene TRBJ1-2, with TRBD1 as a possible D gene (6 bases). CDR1 and CDR2 (germline): MNHEY, SVGEGT. The CDR3 sequence is 13 residues long. Trimming left V 5 bases short and J 6 bases short, with 13 bases between. In nucleotides, the CDR3 is TGTGCCAGCAGTATCCGGGACATAGATGGCTACACCTTC. It yields the protein CASSIRDIDGYTF.

This clonotype was counted a few times. The chain uses TRBV7-8 and TRBJ2-7; possible D gene TRBD2, 5 bases. This CDR3 comprises 15 residues. The V and J ends lost 1 base and 2 bases respectively, with 12 bases between them. Germline CDR1 reads SGHVS; CDR2 reads FQNEAQ. The CDR3 region has the DNA TGTGCCAGCAGCTTAGTAGCGCCCGCGACCTACGAGCAGTACTTC. Its protein product is CASSLVAPATYEQYF.

This clonotype was found many times. The chain employs TRBV6-1 and TRBJ1-1, with a tentative D call TRBD1 (5 bases). This CDR3 is 14 amino acids long. From germline, CDR1 is MNHNS and CDR2 SASEGT. The germline V and J ends were trimmed by 0 bases and 4 bases, with 9 bases remaining between them. CDR3 in DNA: TGTGCCAGCAGTGAAGCCTTGGGGCTCACTGAAGCTTTCTTT. This sequence encodes CASSEALGLTEAFF.

This clonotype was detected only a few times. The genes are TRBV7-9 and TRBJ2-7, with TRBD2 matching over 8 bases. The CDR3 covers 14 residues. Germline CDR1 SEHNR, CDR2 FQNEAQ (reference sequence). Trimming at V came to 5 bases and at J to 3 bases, leaving 6 bases not matched to a gene. The CDR3 nucleotides are TGTGCCAGCAGCGCGACGGGAGGGGGCTACGAGCAGTACTTC. Its translation is CASSATGGGYEQYF.

The sample holds many counts of this clonotype. The chain has TRBV20-1 and TRBJ2-1; TRBD2 matches at 10 bases. This CDR3 has 14 residues. Unmatched junction bases numbered 5, after V lost 5 bases and J lost 4 bases. The germline gives CDR1 DFQATT, CDR2 SNEGSKA (reference sequence). CDR3 region: CSAARGLAYNEQFF. DNA of the CDR3: TGCAGTGCTGCTAGGGGACTAGCGTACAATGAGCAGTTCTTC.

This clonotype was recorded many times. The V and J genes are TRBV5-1 and TRBJ2-7; TRBD1 or TRBD2 may be the D gene (6 bases each). CDR3 length: 14 amino acids. The germline CDR1 and CDR2 sequences are SGHRS and YFSETQ. The V end was cut by 4 bases, the J end by 3 bases, with 14 bases between. The CDR3 here is CASSPEGDRYEQYF. The CDR3 nucleotides read TGCGCCAGCAGCCCGGAGGGGGATCGCTACGAGCAGTACTTC. The variable domain in full, with the rest retrieved from reference TRBV5-1 and TRBJ2-7, is KAGVTQTPRYLIKTRGQQVTLSCSPISGHRSVSWYQQTPGQGLQFLFEYFSETQRNKGNFPGRFSGRQFSNSRSEMNVSTLELGDSALYLCASSPEGDRYEQYFGPGTRLTVT.

Many counts were recorded for this clonotype. The chain couples TRBV27 to TRBJ2-1; D is uncertain. V dropped 4 bases and J dropped 10 bases, with 11 bases sitting between them. The CDR3 is 12 amino acids. The V gene's germline CDR1 is MNHEY and CDR2 SMNVEV (reference sequence). The CDR3 DNA follows: TGTGCCAGCAGTTCGGAAACAAGGGAGCAGTTCTTC. This encodes CASSSETREQFF.

This clonotype was seen ten or more times. This chain uses TRBV19 with TRBJ2-3, with 7 positions matching TRBD2. CDR3 length: 18 amino acids. Germline CDR1 reads LNHDA; CDR2 reads SQIVND (reference sequence). J was trimmed by 7 bases and V by 5 bases; bases with no gene match: 21. CDR3 DNA sequence: TGTGCCAGTAGTGGCCAGTTTGGCGCGGGAGATTTTATGAATACGCAGTATTTT. Amino acid sequence: CASSGQFGAGDFMNTQYF.

This clonotype was observed many times. The chain combines TRBV28 with TRBJ2-3; D is unresolved. V dropped 7 bases and J dropped 1 base, with 9 bases sitting between them. CDR3 size: 13 residues. Germline CDR1 and CDR2: MDHEN and SYDVKM. The CDR3 bases are TGTGCCAGCAACGGAAAGGGCACAGATACGCAGTATTTT. Its protein product is CASNGKGTDTQYF.

The chain couples TRBV5-6 to TRBJ2-5; the D gene is possibly TRBD2 (6 bases). The CDR3 is 17 residues long. Germline assignment: CDR1 SGHDT and CDR2 YYEEEE. The V gene lost 4 bases and the J gene lost 2 bases, with 21 bases spanning the gap. The CDR3 reads CASSVLKRAGPQETQYF. CDR3 nucleotide sequence: TGTGCCAGCAGCGTCCTAAAAAGAGCGGGCCCACAAGAGACCCAGTACTTC.

This clonotype occurred many times. The rearrangement links TRBV6-6 to TRBJ1-6; D gene ambiguous. The length of the CDR3 is 17 residues. V dropped 6 bases and J dropped 9 bases, with 24 bases sitting between them. Germline V gives CDR1 MNHNY, CDR2 SVGAGI (reference sequence). CDR3 in DNA: TGTGCCAGCAGCCTAAATCCCATCGGCGAGTTGGGTTCACCCCTCCACTTT. This gives the protein CASSLNPIGELGSPLHF.

This chain joins TRBV5-4 and TRBJ2-7; D is perhaps TRBD1 (5 bases). The germline V gene encodes CDR1 SGHNT and CDR2 YYREEE (reference sequence). CDR3 length: 16 amino acids. Trimming pared 0 bases from V and 0 bases from J, leaving 13 bases between. CDR3 amino acids: CASSLGGEKGSYEQYF. The DNA for the CDR3 is TGTGCCAGCAGCTTGGGGGGCGAGAAAGGCTCCTACGAGCAGTACTTC. Complete variable domain (other parts from reference TRBV5-4 and TRBJ2-7): ETGVTQSPTHLIKTRGQQVTLRCSSQSGHNTVSWYQQALGQGPQFIFQYYREEENGRGNFPPRFSGLQFPNYSSELNVNALELDDSALYLCASSLGGEKGSYEQYFGPGTRLTVT.

This clonotype was counted between two and nine times. The chain combines TRBV5-1 with TRBJ2-7; no definite D call. Germline assignment: CDR1 SGHRS and CDR2 YFSETQ. Trimming stripped 1 base from V and 2 bases from J, with 10 bases between. The CDR3 extends over 14 amino acids. The CDR3 region has the DNA TGCGCCAGCAGCTTGAAGGCCGTAACCTACGAGCAGTACTTC. Translated, it gives CASSLKAVTYEQYF.

The chain links TRBV14 to TRBJ2-5, with 10 bases aligning to TRBD2. J was trimmed by 4 bases and V by 4 bases; bases with no gene match: 6. This CDR3 is built from 15 residues. Germline V gene lookup returns CDR1 SGHDN and CDR2 FVKESK. The CDR3 coding sequence is TGTGCCAGCAGCCCGGTAGCGGGAGGAAGAGAGACCCAGTACTTC. This translates into CASSPVAGGRETQYF. Variable domain in full (rest from reference TRBV14 and TRBJ2-5): EAGVTQFPSHSVIEKGQTVTLRCDPISGHDNLYWYRRVMGKEIKFLLHFVKESKQDESGMPNNRFLAERTGGTYSTLKVQPAELEDSGVYFCASSPVAGGRETQYFGPGTRLLVL.

This clonotype was detected only a few times. J is TRBJ2-4 and V is TRBV29-1; D call uncertain. Trimming pared 5 bases from V and 8 bases from J, leaving 13 bases between. The CDR3 totals 12 residues. CDR1 and CDR2 (germline): SQVTM, ANQGSEA. This chain's CDR3 is CSVQDGLDIQYF. In DNA form, the CDR3 reads TGCAGCGTTCAGGACGGTTTGGACATTCAGTACTTC.

This clonotype showed up just a few times. The junction does not match germline at one end; this may be a read error. V is TRBV10-3 and J is TRBJ1-4, with 7 bases identical to TRBD1. CDR1 is ENHRY and CDR2 is SYGVKD in the germline V gene. CDR3 size: 17 residues. The CDR3 spells CAISAREGAATDEKLFF. In DNA form, the CDR3 reads TGTGCCATCAGTGCCAGGGAGGGGGCTGCAACTGATGAAAAACTGTTTTTT.

This clonotype came up a few times. In DNA, the CDR3 is TGTGCCAGCAGCCGAACTAGCGGGAGGGCCGGGAGTGAGCAGTTCTTC. The encoded protein is CASSRTSGRAGSEQFF. V gene TRBV11-2 combines with J gene TRBJ2-1, with 13 nucleotides matching TRBD2. The V gene's germline CDR1 is SGHAT and CDR2 FQNNGV. The length of the CDR3 is 16 residues. The junction had 10 bases not matched to a gene; V was cut back by 5 bases and J by 9 bases.

This rearrangement joins TRBV2 to TRBJ2-3; 7 bases match TRBD2. The V gene's germline CDR1 is SNHLY and CDR2 FYNNEI. With 0 bases clipped from V and 6 bases from J, the junction kept 6 bases outside the gene matches. This CDR3 has 15 residues. CDR3 DNA: TGTGCCAGCAGTGAAGCAGGGACTAAATCGGATACGCAGTATTTT. This gives the protein CASSEAGTKSDTQYF.

The chain uses TRBV12-3 or TRBV12-4 and TRBJ1-2, with D tentatively TRBD1 (6 bases). CDR3 length: 15 amino acids. Trimming removed 5 bases from V and 5 bases from J, with 18 bases in between. In DNA form, the CDR3 reads TGTGCCAGCAGTCCTCTTTCCGGGACACCGTATGGCTACACCTTC. Amino acids: CASSPLSGTPYGYTF.

In its sample, this clonotype was seen a few times. This chain links TRBV15 with TRBJ1-1, with D uncertain. Trimming cost V 0 bases and J 11 bases, with 13 bases left between them. The CDR3 is 13 residues long. Germline V lookup: CDR1 LNHNV, CDR2 YYDKDF (reference sequence). The DNA of the CDR3 is TGTGCCACCAGCAGAGAGGGTTTCATGACGGCTTTCTTT. Translation gives CATSREGFMTAFF.

There are many counts of this clonotype. The chain's CDR3 is CATSDGYSGGRAFF. In DNA form, the CDR3 reads TGTGCCACCAGTGACGGGTACAGCGGAGGGAGAGCTTTCTTT. V usage is TRBV24-1 and J usage is TRBJ1-1; D call uncertain. CDR1 and CDR2 from the germline V gene are KGHDR and SFDVKD. The V end lost 4 bases, the J end lost 10 bases, and 18 bases lay between the germline ends. The CDR3 runs 14 residues.

The V and J genes are TRBV7-9 and TRBJ2-1; unclear D gene. CDR3 length equals 14 residues. V shed 1 base and J shed 3 bases, with 7 bases lying between them. The germline CDR1 and CDR2 sequences are SEHNR and FQNEAQ (reference sequence). The CDR3 DNA reads as TGTGCCAGCAGCTTAGACCTAAACTACAATGAGCAGTTCTTC. Its translation: CASSLDLNYNEQFF.

This clonotype was seen many times. The chain joins TRBV5-4 to TRBJ2-3, with D hard to call. Trimming pared 5 bases from V and 4 bases from J, leaving 11 bases between. Per the germline V gene, CDR1 is SGHNT and CDR2 is YYREEE (reference sequence). CDR3 length: 13 residues. CDR3 bases: TGTGCCAGCAGTTCTCCCCTCCCAGATACGCAGTATTTT. As protein: CASSSPLPDTQYF.

This clonotype was detected many times. This chain links TRBV7-2 with TRBJ2-7; 9 nucleotides agree with TRBD1. The CDR3 runs to 14 residues. Germline assignment: CDR1 SGHTA and CDR2 FQGNSA. Unmatched junction bases numbered 5, after V lost 5 bases and J lost 3 bases. The CDR3 DNA follows: TGTGCCAGCAGCCTATGGGACAGGGTCTACGAGCAGTACTTC. Translating gives CASSLWDRVYEQYF.

This chain connects TRBV20-1 to TRBJ2-7; 11 bases are shared with TRBD2. The ends lost 0 bases at V and 6 bases at J; junction bases unmatched: 7. The V gene's germline CDR1 is DFQATT and CDR2 SNEGSKA (reference sequence). The CDR3 consists of 15 residues. CDR3 in amino acids: CSARDTGTSGFEQYF. The CDR3, as DNA: TGCAGTGCTAGAGACACCGGGACTAGCGGTTTCGAGCAGTACTTC.

This clonotype was observed many times. This rearrangement joins TRBV16 to TRBJ1-2; a weak D match, TRBD1 (6 bases). V dropped 4 bases and J dropped 3 bases, with 21 bases sitting between them. This CDR3 region has 17 residues. The germline V gene has CDR1 KGHSY and CDR2 FQNENV. CDR3 loop: CASSLSALDSSYYGYTF. DNA for the CDR3: TGTGCCAGCAGCCTAAGCGCCTTGGACAGCTCCTACTATGGCTACACCTTC. Using reference TRBV16 and TRBJ1-2 for the parts outside the CDR3, the full variable domain is GEEVAQTPKHLVRGEGQKAKLYCAPIKGHSYVFWYQQVLKNEFKFLISFQNENVFDETGMPKERFSAKCLPNSPCSLEIQATKLEDSAVYFCASSLSALDSSYYGYTFGSGTRLTVV.

This clonotype has just a few counts. This rearrangement joins TRBV7-2 to TRBJ2-7, with D perhaps TRBD2 (6 bases). The germline V and J ends were trimmed by 8 bases and 6 bases, with 20 bases remaining between them. Germline V gives CDR1 SGHTA, CDR2 FQGNSA. This CDR3 is built from 14 residues. The CDR3: CASRLIAAVREQYF. In DNA form, the CDR3 reads TGTGCCAGCCGCCTCATAGCGGCAGTCCGCGAGCAGTACTTC.

The table lists this clonotype with many counts. The rearrangement links TRBV6-2 or TRBV6-3 to TRBJ1-2; D gene ambiguous. CDR1 MNHEY and CDR2 SVGEGT come from the germline V gene. Trimming cost V 5 bases and J 2 bases, with 12 bases left between them. CDR3 size: 14 residues. CDR3 amino acids: CASSTNDGNYGYTF. DNA of the CDR3: TGTGCCAGCAGTACCAACGACGGGAACTATGGCTACACCTTC.

This clonotype was detected a few times. V is TRBV4-2 and J is TRBJ2-7; D possibly matches TRBD1 or TRBD2 (6 bases each). V lost 3 bases, J lost 0 bases, and 15 bases lay in between. Germline-derived CDR1 and CDR2 are LGHNA and YNFKEQ. The length of the CDR3 is 16 residues. In nucleotides, the CDR3 is TGTGCCAGCAGCCAGGCGGCCGGGGGCACCTCCTACGAGCAGTACTTC. Encoded protein: CASSQAAGGTSYEQYF.

This clonotype showed up just a few times. This chain connects TRBV14 to TRBJ2-1, with 7 nucleotides matching TRBD2. Germline V CDR1 and CDR2: SGHDN, FVKESK. The CDR3 extends over 17 amino acids. The J segment lost 7 bases and the V segment lost 2 bases, leaving 14 bases of the junction unmatched. The CDR3 coding sequence is TGTGCCAGCAGCCAACTTCGCGGGAGTACGGGGAAAAATGAGCAGTTCTTC. Its protein product is CASSQLRGSTGKNEQFF.